The 27 T cell receptor beta chains below come from one sample, sequenced in a study of CD8+CD57+ T cells in acquired aplastic anemia. It was genomic DNA that served as the template for profiling TCR beta VDJ and CDR3. A single record per CDR3 protein comes from TCRdb applying MiXCR to the reads. The data contain 75,000 to 90,000 distinct CDR3 sequences, less than 60% of them seen just once; the ten biggest clones take up over 50%. Sequencing was carried out using sorted CD4+, CD8+, or CD8+CD57+ T cells (not recorded which) from PBMCs. The receptors come from a human donor in good health, serving as a control.

Concerning this clonotype itself: This may arise from a read error, as a much more abundant clone is one base away. The chain has TRBV5-6 and TRBJ2-7; TRBD1 is a possible D gene (6 bases). The germline CDR1 and CDR2 sequences are SGHDT and YYEEEE. The CDR3 contains 14 residues. The V and J ends lost 0 bases and 2 bases respectively, with 9 bases between them. This CDR3 is CASSLDRVTYEQYF. CDR3 bases: TGTGCCAGCAGCTTGGACAGGGTAACCTACGAGCAGTACTTC.

This rearrangement joins TRBV24-1 to TRBJ1-6, with D perhaps matching TRBD1 (6 bases). Trimming cost V 6 bases and J 7 bases, with 18 bases left between them. This CDR3 spans 16 amino acids. CDR1 and CDR2 from the germline V gene are KGHDR and SFDVKD. The CDR3 loop reads CATSRSEAQGNSPLHF. The CDR3 nucleotides are TGTGCCACCAGTCGGTCCGAGGCACAGGGAAATTCACCCCTCCACTTT.

This clonotype was seen at least ten times. The rearrangement links TRBV12-3 or TRBV12-4 to TRBJ2-3, with D possibly TRBD1 on 5 matching bases. Trimming left V 1 base short and J 4 bases short, with 9 bases between. This CDR3 is built from 14 residues. CDR3 sequence (DNA): TGTGCCAGCAGTTTAGTAGGGGCGGCAGATACGCAGTATTTT. The encoded protein is CASSLVGAADTQYF.

The V call is TRBV25-1, the J call TRBJ2-3, with D possibly matching TRBD1 (6 bases). The V gene lost 6 bases and the J gene lost 6 bases, with 13 bases spanning the gap. CDR1 is MGHDK, CDR2 SYGVNS, per germline. CDR3 size: 13 residues. This CDR3 reads CASRTTGSDTQYF. CDR3 DNA: TGTGCCAGCAGAACTACAGGGTCCGATACGCAGTATTTT.

V usage is TRBV19 and J usage is TRBJ2-6; the D is unclear. The CDR3 has 15 amino acids. The germline V and J ends were trimmed by 3 bases and 4 bases, with 10 bases remaining between them. Germline lookup yields CDR1 LNHDA and CDR2 SQIVND (reference sequence). The DNA for the CDR3 is TGTGCCAGTAGTATGTGGCCTGAGGGGGCCAACGTCCTGACTTTC. This translates into CASSMWPEGANVLTF.

The gene calls are TRBV25-1 and TRBJ2-1; 9 positions match TRBD1. Germline-derived CDR1 and CDR2 are MGHDK and SYGVNS. This CDR3 contains 14 residues. Germline trimming cut 6 bases from V and 10 bases from J; bases unmatched to any gene: 10. As DNA, the CDR3 is TGTGCCAGCAGCACCGGGACAGGGTTGTTCGAGCAGTTCTTC. Translated: CASSTGTGLFEQFF.

The chain is built from TRBV30 and TRBJ2-1, with D possibly TRBD2 on 6 matching bases. Germline lookup yields CDR1 GTSNPN and CDR2 SVGIG (reference sequence). The V end lost 1 base, the J end lost 10 bases, and 17 bases lay between the germline ends. The CDR3 is made up of 14 amino acids. This CDR3 is CAWSGLDESREQFF. CDR3 sequence (DNA): TGTGCCTGGAGTGGACTAGACGAAAGTCGGGAGCAGTTCTTC.

This rearrangement joins TRBV15 to TRBJ1-1; D is ambiguous. Germline-derived CDR1 and CDR2 are LNHNV and YYDKDF (reference sequence). There are 14 residues in the CDR3. V dropped 1 base and J dropped 5 bases, with 11 bases sitting between them. The CDR3 sequence: CATSRVGGRTEAFF. Written as DNA, the CDR3 is TGTGCCACCAGCAGAGTCGGAGGACGAACTGAAGCTTTCTTT. Combining the CDR3 with reference TRBV15 and TRBJ1-1 gives the whole variable domain DAMVIQNPRYQVTQFGKPVTLSCSQTLNHNVMYWYQQKSSQAPKLLFHYYDKDFNNEADTPDNFQSRRPNTSFCFLDIRSPGLGDTAMYLCATSRVGGRTEAFFGQGTRLTVV.

In regard to this clonotype: A much larger clone is a single base away; this may be a read error. This sequence joins TRBV14 and TRBJ1-1; 12 bases map to TRBD1. The CDR3 covers 16 residues. Germline lookup yields CDR1 SGHDN and CDR2 FVKESK. CDR3 sequence: CAGSQGQGAVGTEAFF. The CDR3, as DNA: TGTGCCGGCAGCCAGGGACAGGGGGCGGTGGGCACTGAAGCTTTCTTT.

V usage is TRBV5-8 and J usage is TRBJ1-2; unclear D gene. This CDR3 contains 12 residues. The germline gives CDR1 SGHTS, CDR2 YDEGEE. Trimming shortened V by 4 bases and J by 6 bases, and 10 bases separated the two germline ends. CDR3 in DNA: TGTGCCAGCAGCCCCAGGACGAATGGCTACACCTTC. It is translated as CASSPRTNGYTF.

J is TRBJ1-4 and V is TRBV19; the match to TRBD1 covers 11 bases. The CDR3 sequence is 18 residues long. Germline CDR1 and CDR2: LNHDA and SQIVND (reference sequence). J gave up 6 bases and V 7 bases, and 16 bases lay outside the gene matches. CDR3 bases: TGTGCCAGTAAACGGGGGACAGGGGGAAACAGCCGGGATGAAAAACTGTTTTTT. It translates to CASKRGTGGNSRDEKLFF.

The V gene is TRBV7-7, the J gene TRBJ2-5, with D possibly TRBD2 on 5 matching bases. In germline, CDR1 is SSHAT, CDR2 FNYEAQ (reference sequence). Trimming cost V 2 bases and J 2 bases, with 6 bases left between them. The CDR3 is 13 residues long. The CDR3 coding sequence is TGTGCCAGCAGCTTATCGGGACAAGAGACCCAGTACTTC. Translated, it gives CASSLSGQETQYF.

For the CDR3, the DNA is TGTGCCAGCAGCCCGGGAGGACAGCTTCCTGCCTATGGCTACACCTTC. Protein sequence: CASSPGGQLPAYGYTF. This chain joins TRBV9 and TRBJ1-2; weak D call: TRBD1 (6 bases). Germline values: CDR1 SGDLS, CDR2 YYNGEE. Trimming pared 4 bases from V and 4 bases from J, leaving 20 bases between. The CDR3 sequence is 16 residues long.

The rearrangement joins TRBV19 to TRBJ2-1, with D possibly being TRBD2 (6 bases). CDR1 is LNHDA, CDR2 SQIVND, per germline (reference sequence). The CDR3 runs 15 residues. V lost 3 bases and J 8 bases, leaving 17 bases between the germline ends. The CDR3 sequence: CASSINRGLDDEQFF. The DNA of the CDR3 is TGTGCCAGTAGTATCAATCGGGGGTTAGACGATGAGCAGTTCTTC.

The chain couples TRBV12-5 to TRBJ2-2, with D perhaps TRBD1 or TRBD2 (5 bases each). V lost 4 bases and J 7 bases, leaving 13 bases between the germline ends. There are 14 residues in the CDR3. CDR1 is LGHNT, CDR2 FRNRAP, per germline. The CDR3 protein is CASGSYGGGGELFF. The CDR3 DNA follows: TGTGCTAGTGGTTCGTATGGTGGGGGCGGGGAGCTGTTTTTT.

The CDR3 loop reads CATSNRIGNTEAFF. The CDR3 region has the DNA TGTGCCACCAGCAACCGTATCGGGAACACTGAAGCTTTCTTT. This chain connects TRBV15 to TRBJ1-1; unclear D gene. With 4 bases removed from V and 1 base from J, the gap between germline ends came to 10 bases. The CDR3 is 14 residues long. Germline V gives CDR1 LNHNV, CDR2 YYDKDF (reference sequence).

There are a few counts of this clonotype. This sequence joins TRBV5-1 and TRBJ1-4; D is ambiguous. V was trimmed by 0 bases and J by 0 bases, leaving 6 bases between them. The length of the CDR3 is 15 residues. Germline V gives CDR1 SGHRS, CDR2 YFSETQ. The CDR3 here is CASSLGDATNEKLFF. In nucleotides, the CDR3 is TGCGCCAGCAGCTTGGGGGATGCAACTAATGAAAAACTGTTTTTT.

On this clonotype itself: Being one base from a much bigger clone, this may be a read error. The chain is built from TRBV2 and TRBJ1-1, with 7 nucleotides matching TRBD1. The CDR3 covers 17 residues. The germline V gene encodes CDR1 SNHLY and CDR2 FYNNEI. The CDR3 bases are TGTGCCAGTAGTTCTCATCTTGGACAGGCCATGAACACTAAAGCTTTCTTT. It translates to CASSSHLGQAMNTKAFF.

For this clonotype: Germline is not matched at one junction end, which may reflect a read error. The chain couples TRBV10-1 to TRBJ1-1, with no clear D. The CDR3 is 13 amino acids. Germline-derived CDR1 and CDR2 are WNHNN and SYGVQD (reference sequence). Written as DNA, the CDR3 is TGCGCCAGCAGTGAGGCACAAAACACTGAGGCTTTCTTT. This gives the protein CASSEAQNTEAFF.

The table lists this clonotype with many counts. This sequence joins TRBV29-1 and TRBJ2-1, with 11 positions matching TRBD2. CDR1 and CDR2 (germline): SQVTM, ANQGSEA. The CDR3 totals 16 residues. The V and J ends lost 4 bases and 1 base, in that order; junction bases with no gene match: 6. This CDR3 reads CSVVGTSGRSYNEQFF. The CDR3, as DNA: TGCAGCGTTGTCGGGACTAGCGGTAGATCCTACAATGAGCAGTTCTTC.

This clonotype was observed many times. This chain connects TRBV11-1 to TRBJ2-5; possible D gene TRBD1, 7 bases. The CDR3 contains 17 residues. Germline values: CDR1 SGHAT, CDR2 FQDESV (reference sequence). V lost 5 bases to trimming and J lost 0 bases, with 19 bases between them. The CDR3 DNA is TGTGCCAGCAGCCCCGCGGCGGGACAGCGATACCAAGAGACCCAGTACTTC. It yields the protein CASSPAAGQRYQETQYF. The variable domain in full, with the rest retrieved from reference TRBV11-1 and TRBJ2-5, is EAEVAQSPRYKITEKSQAVAFWCDPISGHATLYWYRQILGQGPELLVQFQDESVVDDSQLPKDRFSAERLKGVDSTLKIQPAELGDSAMYLCASSPAAGQRYQETQYFGPGTRLLVL.

This clonotype turned up a few times. This sequence joins TRBV7-8 and TRBJ1-5; D gene ambiguous. The CDR3 consists of 13 residues. In germline, CDR1 is SGHVS, CDR2 FQNEAQ. Trimming took 5 bases from V and 3 from J, leaving 8 bases between them. This CDR3 reads CASSRTYNQPQHF. The DNA for the CDR3 is TGTGCCAGCAGCCGAACCTACAATCAGCCCCAGCATTTT.

CDR3: CSVTSTGESTEAFF. The CDR3 DNA sequence: TGCAGCGTGACTTCGACAGGGGAGAGCACTGAAGCTTTCTTT. The genes are TRBV29-1 and TRBJ1-1, with TRBD1 matching over 8 bases. The CDR3 is 14 residues long. With 6 bases clipped from V and 4 bases from J, the junction kept 10 bases outside the gene matches. CDR1 is SQVTM, CDR2 ANQGSEA, per germline.

This clonotype was detected ten times or more. Here the CDR3 reads CATSDSRTSGRVDTQYF. In DNA form, the CDR3 reads TGTGCCACCAGTGATTCCCGGACTAGCGGGAGGGTAGATACGCAGTATTTT. The rearrangement uses TRBV24-1 and TRBJ2-3, with 15 bases matching TRBD2. Germline V lookup: CDR1 KGHDR, CDR2 SFDVKD. This CDR3 region has 17 residues. Trimming took 2 bases from V and 5 from J; bases not matched to a gene: 4.

This clonotype was picked up many times. The chain links TRBV13 to TRBJ1-2; 7 bases line up with TRBD1. The CDR3 length is 15 residues. V shed 2 bases, J shed 4 bases, and the junction held 7 bases outside the gene matches. Germline V gives CDR1 PRHDT, CDR2 FYEKMQ (reference sequence). CDR3 region: CASSLRGRGSYGYTF. Written as DNA, the CDR3 is TGTGCCAGCAGCTTACGTGGCAGGGGGAGCTATGGCTACACCTTC.

The rearrangement uses TRBV5-1 and TRBJ2-7; 7 bases are a match to TRBD1. This CDR3 has 15 amino acids. The germline CDR1 and CDR2 sequences are SGHRS and YFSETQ. After removal of 2 bases from V and 1 base from J, the junction contained 6 bases not matched to a gene. The CDR3 loop is CASSFESRGSYEQYF. For the CDR3, the DNA is TGCGCCAGCAGCTTTGAGAGCAGGGGGTCCTACGAGCAGTACTTC.

The V call is TRBV11-1, the J call TRBJ1-2; maybe TRBD1 (5 bases). With 0 bases removed from V and 1 base from J, the gap between germline ends came to 12 bases. CDR1 is SGHAT and CDR2 is FQDESV in the germline V gene (reference sequence). This CDR3 spans 16 amino acids. CDR3 in DNA: TGTGCCAGCAGCTTAGCGCAGGGCGGACTTAACTATGGCTACACCTTC. Translation: CASSLAQGGLNYGYTF.